A selection of T cell receptor beta chains follows, all from one sample in a study of Graves' ophthalmopathy and Graves' hyperthyroidism. TCRdb analysed the multiplex PCR reads with MiXCR anew, one entry per CDR3 protein. The sample records about 550,000 distinct CDR3 sequences, roughly 39% being singletons. Sequencing was performed on peripheral blood or thyroid tissue (not recorded which). These receptors all stem from an adult man with Graves' hyperthyroidism. Both conserved end residues are trimmed from each CDR3. The order of the fields is V gene, CDR3 protein.

TRBV27,ASSLSSVGPEQF
TRBV12-3/TRBV12-4,ASSLGGQGVLEQY
TRBV6-1,ASTTQEGYEQY
TRBV7-2,ASSFDTGKLF
TRBV10-2,ATEDPPNQPQH
TRBV10-3,AISGFGQEEVGANVLT
TRBV10-3,AISEGRNQPQH
TRBV6-5,ASSEIASGTGDYEQY
TRBV9,ASSVGSVGLNEQF
TRBV15,ATSRTGTAETQY
TRBV20-1,SAREPSGRTGELF
TRBV7-9,ASSRLKNTGDSTEAF
TRBV13,ASSLGRIGAGLANTEAF
TRBV7-9,ASKARENTEAF
TRBV12-3/TRBV12-4,ASSYGTSGVTAQY
TRBV11-2,ASSLQGIHDTQY
TRBV6-1,ASNRDRDQPQH
TRBV7-9,ASSLGSAGVGTGELF
TRBV5-1,ASSLGPVSNQPQH
TRBV12-3/TRBV12-4,ASSLEAAGELF
TRBV28,ASSLALDWTGELF
TRBV5-5,ASSITGNQPQH
TRBV10-3,AISESWVGVYEQY
TRBV14,ASSRALGSYEQY
TRBV29-1,SLVWQGDSPLH
TRBV3-1,ASSQGLDLAGSPLH
TRBV29-1,SVESVNEKLF